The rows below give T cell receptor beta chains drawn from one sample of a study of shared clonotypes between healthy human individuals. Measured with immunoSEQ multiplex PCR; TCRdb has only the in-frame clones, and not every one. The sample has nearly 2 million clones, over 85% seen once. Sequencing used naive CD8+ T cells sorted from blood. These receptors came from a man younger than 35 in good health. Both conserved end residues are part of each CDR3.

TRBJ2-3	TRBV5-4	CASSLASGTGLTDTQYF
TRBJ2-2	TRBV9	CASSEEAGENTGELFF
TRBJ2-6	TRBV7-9	CASGAQAGANVLTF
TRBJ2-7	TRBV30	CAWTSGYEQYF
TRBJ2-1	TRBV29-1	CSVSGVHEQFF
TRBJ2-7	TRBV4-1	CASSQGPSGGYEQYF
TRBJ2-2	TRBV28	CASSPTGLAGELFF
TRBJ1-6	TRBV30	CAHERDGNNSPLHF
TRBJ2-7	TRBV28	CASSLAFYEQYF
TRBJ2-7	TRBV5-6	CASSEPLSYEQYF
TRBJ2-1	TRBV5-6	CASSPRLNEQFF
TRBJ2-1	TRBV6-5	CASSSYLGDREGEQFF
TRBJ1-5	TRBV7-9	CASSLGRQPQHF
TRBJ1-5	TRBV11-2	CASSLRDREVYSNQPQHF
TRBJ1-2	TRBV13	CASSPGQGDNYGYTF
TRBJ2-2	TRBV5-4	CASRAEGVTGELFF
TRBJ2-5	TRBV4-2	CASSQDLLAGDETQYF
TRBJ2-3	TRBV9	CASSPGTSGSDTQYF
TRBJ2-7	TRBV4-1	CASSPTYGQGSYEQYF
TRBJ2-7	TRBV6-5	CASSQLATEQYF
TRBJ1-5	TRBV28	CASSAQGAPNQPQHF
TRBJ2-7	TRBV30	CAWRDTTYEQYF
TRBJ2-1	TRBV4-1	CASSQVEGGSSAYNEQFF